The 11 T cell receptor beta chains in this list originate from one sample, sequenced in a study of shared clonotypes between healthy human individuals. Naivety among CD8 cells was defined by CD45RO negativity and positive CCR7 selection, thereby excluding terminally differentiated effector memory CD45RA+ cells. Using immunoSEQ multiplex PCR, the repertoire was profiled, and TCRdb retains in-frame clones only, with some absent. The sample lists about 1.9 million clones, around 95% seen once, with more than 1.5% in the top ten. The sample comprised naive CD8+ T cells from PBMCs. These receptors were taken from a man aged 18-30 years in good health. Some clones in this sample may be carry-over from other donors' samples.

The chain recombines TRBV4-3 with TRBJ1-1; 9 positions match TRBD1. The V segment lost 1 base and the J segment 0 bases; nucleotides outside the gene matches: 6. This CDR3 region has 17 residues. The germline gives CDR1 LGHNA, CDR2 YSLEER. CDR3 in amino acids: CASSQANRGRMNTEAFF. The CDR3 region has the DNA TGCGCCAGCAGCCAAGCCAACAGGGGGCGCATGAACACTGAAGCTTTCTTT.

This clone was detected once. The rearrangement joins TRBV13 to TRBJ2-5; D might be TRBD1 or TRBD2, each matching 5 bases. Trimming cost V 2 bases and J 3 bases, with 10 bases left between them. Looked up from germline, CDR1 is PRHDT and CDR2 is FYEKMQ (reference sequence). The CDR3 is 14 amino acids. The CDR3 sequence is CASSLTGPEETQYF. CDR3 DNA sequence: TGTGCCAGCAGCTTAACGGGGCCAGAAGAGACCCAGTACTTC. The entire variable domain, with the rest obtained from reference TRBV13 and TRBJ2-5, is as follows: AAGVIQSPRHLIKEKRETATLKCYPIPRHDTVYWYQQGPGQDPQFLISFYEKMQSDKGSIPDRFSAQQFSDYHSELNMSSLELGDSALYFCASSLTGPEETQYFGPGTRLLVL.

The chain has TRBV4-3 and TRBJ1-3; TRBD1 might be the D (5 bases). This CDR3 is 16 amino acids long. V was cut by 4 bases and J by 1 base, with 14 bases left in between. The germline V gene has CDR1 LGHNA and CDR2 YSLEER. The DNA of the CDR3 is TGCGCCAGCAGCCCTACCGGCACAGGATCTGGAAACACCATATATTTT. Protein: CASSPTGTGSGNTIYF.

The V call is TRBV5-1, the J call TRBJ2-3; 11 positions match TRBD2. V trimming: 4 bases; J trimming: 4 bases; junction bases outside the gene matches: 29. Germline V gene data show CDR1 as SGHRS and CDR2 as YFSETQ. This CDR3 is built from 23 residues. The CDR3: CASSLSPIAGGQGQALRSDTQYF. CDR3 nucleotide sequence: TGCGCCAGCAGCCTTTCACCGATAGCGGGAGGGCAGGGACAGGCCCTCAGATCAGATACGCAGTATTTT.

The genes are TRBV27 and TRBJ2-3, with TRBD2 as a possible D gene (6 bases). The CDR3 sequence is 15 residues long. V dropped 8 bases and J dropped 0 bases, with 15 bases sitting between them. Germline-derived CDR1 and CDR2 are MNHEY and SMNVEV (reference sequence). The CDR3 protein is CASGAGEESTDTQYF. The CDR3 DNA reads TGTGCCAGCGGGGCCGGGGAGGAGAGCACAGATACGCAGTATTTT.

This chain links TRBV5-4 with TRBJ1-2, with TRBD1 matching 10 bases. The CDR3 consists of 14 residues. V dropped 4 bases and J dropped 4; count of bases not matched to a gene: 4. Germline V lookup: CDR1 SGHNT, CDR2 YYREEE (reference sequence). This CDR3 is CASSPTGGLYGYTF. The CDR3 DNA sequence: TGTGCCAGCAGCCCGACAGGGGGCCTCTATGGCTACACCTTC.

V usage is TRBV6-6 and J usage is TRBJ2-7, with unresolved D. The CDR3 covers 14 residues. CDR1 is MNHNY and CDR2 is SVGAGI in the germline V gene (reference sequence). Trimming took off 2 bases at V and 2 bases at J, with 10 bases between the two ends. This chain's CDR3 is CASSYLGLTYEQYF. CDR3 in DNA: TGTGCCAGCAGTTACCTGGGTCTCACCTACGAGCAGTACTTC.

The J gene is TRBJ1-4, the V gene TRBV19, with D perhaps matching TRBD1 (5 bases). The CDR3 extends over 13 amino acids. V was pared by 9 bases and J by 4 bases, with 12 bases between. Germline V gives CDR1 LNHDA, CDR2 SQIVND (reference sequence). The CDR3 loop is CASVDSFNEKLFF. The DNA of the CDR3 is TGTGCCAGCGTCGACAGTTTTAATGAAAAACTGTTTTTT.

The CDR3 nucleotides read TGTGCCAGCAGCTTGGCCGAATGGCGCTACGAGCAGTACTTC. Translating gives CASSLAEWRYEQYF. The chain employs TRBV13 and TRBJ2-7; D not resolved. The CDR3 has 14 residues. The germline V and J ends were trimmed by 3 bases and 3 bases, with 12 bases remaining between them. Germline-derived CDR1 and CDR2 are PRHDT and FYEKMQ (reference sequence).

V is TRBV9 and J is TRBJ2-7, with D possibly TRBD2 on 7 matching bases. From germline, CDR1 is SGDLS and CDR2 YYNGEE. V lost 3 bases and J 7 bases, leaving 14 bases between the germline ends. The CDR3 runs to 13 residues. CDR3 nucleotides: TGTGCCAGCAGCGAGGGGGGGCTATCTGAGCAGTACTTC. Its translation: CASSEGGLSEQYF.

The CDR3 bases are TGTGCCAGTAGTAGCTGGGGGGCGCGCAATGAGCAGTTCTTC. This encodes CASSSWGARNEQFF. This sequence joins TRBV19 and TRBJ2-1; the D gene could be TRBD1 or TRBD2 (6 bases each). The length of the CDR3 is 14 residues. With 4 bases removed from V and 6 bases from J, the gap between germline ends came to 13 bases. In germline, CDR1 is LNHDA, CDR2 SQIVND (reference sequence).